This T cell receptor beta chain derives from a study of identifying expanded T cells in peripheral blood. The study, taken as a whole, reports: Clone count variance between roughly two-week samples rose with total template count.

Concerning this clone itself: Antigen unknown.

Profiled with immunoSEQ multiplex PCR; TCRdb holds only in-frame clones, not every one. The repertoire holds about 100,000 clones, with about 90% as singletons. During the collection period, no donor immune events like infections were recorded. The V gene's germline CDR1 is MNHNS and CDR2 SASEGT. V lost 7 bases and J lost 5, with 18 bases in between. CDR3 length: 14 residues. The TCR comes from a person between 18 and 70 years old in good health. The sequenced sample consisted of blood. V and J are TRBV6-1 and TRBJ2-7; perhaps TRBD2 as D (5 bases). CDR3 amino acids: CASNTGILSHEQYF. The CDR3 DNA follows: TGTGCCAGCAACACCGGGATCCTGTCCCACGAGCAGTACTTC.